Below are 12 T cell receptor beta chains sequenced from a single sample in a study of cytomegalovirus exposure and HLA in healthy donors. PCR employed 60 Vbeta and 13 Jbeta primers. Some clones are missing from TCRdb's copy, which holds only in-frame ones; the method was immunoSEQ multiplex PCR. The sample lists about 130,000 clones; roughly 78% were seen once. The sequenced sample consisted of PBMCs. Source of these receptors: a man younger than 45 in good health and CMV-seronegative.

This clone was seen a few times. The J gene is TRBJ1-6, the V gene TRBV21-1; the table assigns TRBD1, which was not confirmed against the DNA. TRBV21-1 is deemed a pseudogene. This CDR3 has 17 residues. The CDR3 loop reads CASSKQRQGLDNSPLHF. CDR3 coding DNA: TGTGCCAGCAGCAAACAGAGACAGGGGTTGGATAATTCACCCCTCCACTTT.

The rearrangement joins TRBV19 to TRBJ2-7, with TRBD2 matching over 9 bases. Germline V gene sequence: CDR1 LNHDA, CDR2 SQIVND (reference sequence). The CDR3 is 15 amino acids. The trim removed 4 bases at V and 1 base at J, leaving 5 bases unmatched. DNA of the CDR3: TGTGCCAGTAGTAACGGACTAGCGCTATCCTACGAGCAGTACTTC. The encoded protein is CASSNGLALSYEQYF. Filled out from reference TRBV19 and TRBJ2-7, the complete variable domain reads DGGITQSPKYLFRKEGQNVTLSCEQNLNHDAMYWYRQDPGQGLRLIYYSQIVNDFQKGDIAEGYSVSREKKESFPLTVTSAQKNPTAFYLCASSNGLALSYEQYFGPGTRLTVT.

DNA for the CDR3: TGTGCCATCAGTGAGTCGAAGGCAGGGGGCTACGAGCAGTACTTC. This gives the protein CAISESKAGGYEQYF. The chain has TRBV10-3 and TRBJ2-7, with 7 bases identical to TRBD1. CDR1 is ENHRY, CDR2 SYGVKD, per germline. Unmatched junction bases numbered 5, after V lost 0 bases and J lost 3 bases. The CDR3 contains 15 residues.

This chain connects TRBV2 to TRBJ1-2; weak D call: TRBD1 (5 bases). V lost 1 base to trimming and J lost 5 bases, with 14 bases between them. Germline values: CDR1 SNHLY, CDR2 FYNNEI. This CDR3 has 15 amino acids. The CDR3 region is CASSEGPGGPYGYTF. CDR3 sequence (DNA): TGTGCCAGCAGTGAAGGTCCGGGGGGTCCTTATGGCTACACCTTC.

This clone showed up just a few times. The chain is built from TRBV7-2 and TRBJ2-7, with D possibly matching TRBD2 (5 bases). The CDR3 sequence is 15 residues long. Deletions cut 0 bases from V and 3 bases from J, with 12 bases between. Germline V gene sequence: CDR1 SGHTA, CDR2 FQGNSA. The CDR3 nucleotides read TGTGCCAGCAGCTTAGCCCCGGACTCATTCTACGAGCAGTACTTC. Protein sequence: CASSLAPDSFYEQYF.

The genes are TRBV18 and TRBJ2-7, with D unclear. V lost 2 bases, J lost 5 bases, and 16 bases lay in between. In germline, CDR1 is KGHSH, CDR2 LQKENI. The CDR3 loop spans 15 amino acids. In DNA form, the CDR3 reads TGTGCCAGCTCACCATTAAGCCTAGAGCAAAACGAGCAGTACTTC. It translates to CASSPLSLEQNEQYF.

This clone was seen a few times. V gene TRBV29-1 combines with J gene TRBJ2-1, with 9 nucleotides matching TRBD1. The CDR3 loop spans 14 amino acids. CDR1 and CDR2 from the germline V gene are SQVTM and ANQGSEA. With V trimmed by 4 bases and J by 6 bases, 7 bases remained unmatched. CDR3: CSVAGTGYGNEQFF. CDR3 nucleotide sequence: TGCAGCGTTGCCGGGACAGGGTACGGCAATGAGCAGTTCTTC.

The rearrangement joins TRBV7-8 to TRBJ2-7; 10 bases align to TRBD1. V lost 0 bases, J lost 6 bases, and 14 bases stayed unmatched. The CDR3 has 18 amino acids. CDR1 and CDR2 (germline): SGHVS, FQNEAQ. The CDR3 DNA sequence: TGTGCCAGCAGCTTAGCGTATCAGACAGGGGGCGTCGGCGGCGAGCAGTACTTC. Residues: CASSLAYQTGGVGGEQYF. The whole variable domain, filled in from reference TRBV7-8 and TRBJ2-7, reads GAGVSQSPRYKVAKRGQDVALRCDPISGHVSLFWYQQALGQGPEFLTYFQNEAQLDKSGLPSDRFFAERPEGSVSTLKIQRTQQEDSAVYLCASSLAYQTGGVGGEQYFGPGTRLTVT.

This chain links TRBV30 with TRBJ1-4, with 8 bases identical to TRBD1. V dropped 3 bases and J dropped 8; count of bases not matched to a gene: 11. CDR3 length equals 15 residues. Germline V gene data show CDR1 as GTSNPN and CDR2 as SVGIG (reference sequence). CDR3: CAWSPSGGAIEKLFF. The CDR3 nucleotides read TGTGCCTGGAGCCCATCAGGGGGCGCAATAGAAAAACTGTTTTTT.

DNA of the CDR3: TGTGCCAGTAGTAGCCGGACAGCCAATTCACCCCTCCACTTT. This sequence encodes CASSSRTANSPLHF. V is TRBV19 and J is TRBJ1-6; D perhaps matches TRBD1 (6 bases). Germline V lookup: CDR1 LNHDA, CDR2 SQIVND (reference sequence). V was shortened by 4 bases and J by 7 bases, with 11 bases between the two germline ends. This CDR3 region has 14 residues. The complete variable domain, with remaining parts taken from reference TRBV19 and TRBJ1-6, reads DGGITQSPKYLFRKEGQNVTLSCEQNLNHDAMYWYRQDPGQGLRLIYYSQIVNDFQKGDIAEGYSVSREKKESFPLTVTSAQKNPTAFYLCASSSRTANSPLHFGNGTRLTVT.

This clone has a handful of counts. The chain's CDR3 is CASNPLGRGAGNEQFF. The DNA for the CDR3 is TGTGCCAGCAACCCCCTTGGGCGGGGGGCGGGCAATGAGCAGTTCTTC. The chain carries TRBV27 and TRBJ2-1; TRBD2 matches at 8 bases. The CDR3 length is 16 residues. V lost 7 bases and J lost 6; bases outside the gene matches: 14. CDR1 and CDR2 (germline): MNHEY, SMNVEV (reference sequence).

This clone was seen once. CDR3 protein: CASSPTLTYEQYF. DNA for the CDR3: TGTGCCAGCAGTCCGACACTGACCTACGAGCAGTACTTC. The chain has TRBV28 and TRBJ2-7; D gene unclear. Looked up from germline, CDR1 is MDHEN and CDR2 is SYDVKM. The CDR3 spans 13 residues. Trimming shortened V by 5 bases and J by 2 bases, and 10 bases separated the two germline ends.